This T cell receptor (beta chain) came from a study of CXCR3-negative and CXCR3-positive naive CD8 T cells. Naive CD8+ T lymphocytes were specified as CD45RO-CCR7+CD27+CD95-. A word on this clonotype: Its antigen is as yet unknown.

The study made its TRB cDNA libraries by 5' RACE, adding UMI labels. After re-calling the 5' RACE reads, TCRdb lists one entry per CDR3 protein, DNA absent. The table gives 85,000 to 90,000 distinct CDR3 sequences; the top ten clones make up nearly 0.85% of it. This CDR3 contains 12 residues. The germline V gene encodes CDR1 SGHRS and CDR2 YFSETQ. Study findings and constraints: Similar TRBV-TRBJ usage was seen in naive cells (both CXCR3-negative and CXCR3-positive), but memory cells differed. In CXCR3-positive naive cells, the TRB CDR3s were more hydrophobic than in CXCR3-negative naive cells.

V gene TRBV5-1 combines with J gene TRBJ2-2. The TCR originated in a human donor in good health. Some clones in this sample may be carry-over from other donors' samples. The source material was naive CXCR3+ CD8+ T cells from blood. Subset denoted: CD45RO-CCR7+CD27+CD95- naive CD8+ T cells expressing CXCR3 (TNR3+). The CDR3 spells CASSLVVGELFF.